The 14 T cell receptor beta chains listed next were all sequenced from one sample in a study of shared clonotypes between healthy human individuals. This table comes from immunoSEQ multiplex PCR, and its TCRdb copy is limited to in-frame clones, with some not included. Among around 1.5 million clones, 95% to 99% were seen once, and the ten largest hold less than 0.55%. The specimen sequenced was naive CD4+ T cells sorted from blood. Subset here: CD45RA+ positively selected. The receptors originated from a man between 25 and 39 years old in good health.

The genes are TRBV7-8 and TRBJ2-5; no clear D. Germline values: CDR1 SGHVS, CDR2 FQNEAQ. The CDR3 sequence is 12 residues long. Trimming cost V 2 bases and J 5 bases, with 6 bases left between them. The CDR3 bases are TGTGCCAGCAGCTTACCTTTGGAGACCCAGTACTTC. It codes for CASSLPLETQYF.

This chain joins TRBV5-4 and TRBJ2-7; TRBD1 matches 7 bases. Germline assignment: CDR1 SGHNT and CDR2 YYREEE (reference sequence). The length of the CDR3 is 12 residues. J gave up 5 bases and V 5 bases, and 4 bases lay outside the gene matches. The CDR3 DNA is TGTGCCAGCAGGAAGGGACAGAACGAGCAGTACTTC. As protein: CASRKGQNEQYF.

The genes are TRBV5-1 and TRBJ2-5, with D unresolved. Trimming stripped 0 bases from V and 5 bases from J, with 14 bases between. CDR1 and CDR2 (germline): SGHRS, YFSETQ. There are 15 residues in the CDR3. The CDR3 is CASSLVGDGVETQYF. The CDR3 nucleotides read TGCGCCAGCAGCTTGGTTGGGGATGGGGTGGAGACCCAGTACTTC.

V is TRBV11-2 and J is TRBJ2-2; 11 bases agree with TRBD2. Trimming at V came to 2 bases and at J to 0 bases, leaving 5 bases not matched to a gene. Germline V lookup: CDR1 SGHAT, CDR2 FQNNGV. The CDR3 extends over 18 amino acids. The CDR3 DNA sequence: TGTGCCAGCAGCTTATCACTAGCGGGAGCCGCGAACACCGGGGAGCTGTTTTTT. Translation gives CASSLSLAGAANTGELFF.

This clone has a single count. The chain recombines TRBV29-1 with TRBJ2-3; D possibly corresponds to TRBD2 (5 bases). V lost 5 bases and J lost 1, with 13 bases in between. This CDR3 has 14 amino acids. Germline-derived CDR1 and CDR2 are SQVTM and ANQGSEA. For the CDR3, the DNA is TGCAGCGTTCGTGGAGGCGGTCGCACAGATACGCAGTATTTT. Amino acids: CSVRGGGRTDTQYF.

CDR3: CASSLVGGGNTIYF. The CDR3 DNA sequence: TGTGCCAGCAGCTTGGTAGGCGGTGGAAACACCATATATTTT. The chain combines TRBV5-6 with TRBJ1-3; no clear D gene. Germline loops: CDR1 SGHDT, CDR2 YYEEEE. The V gene lost 0 bases and the J gene lost 3 bases, with 7 bases spanning the gap. This CDR3 is built from 14 residues.

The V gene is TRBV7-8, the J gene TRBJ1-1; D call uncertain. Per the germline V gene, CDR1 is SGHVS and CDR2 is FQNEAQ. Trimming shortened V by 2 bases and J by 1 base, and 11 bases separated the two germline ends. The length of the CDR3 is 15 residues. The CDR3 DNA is TGTGCCAGCAGCTTATTCGGCCAGCCGAACACTGAAGCTTTCTTT. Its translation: CASSLFGQPNTEAFF.

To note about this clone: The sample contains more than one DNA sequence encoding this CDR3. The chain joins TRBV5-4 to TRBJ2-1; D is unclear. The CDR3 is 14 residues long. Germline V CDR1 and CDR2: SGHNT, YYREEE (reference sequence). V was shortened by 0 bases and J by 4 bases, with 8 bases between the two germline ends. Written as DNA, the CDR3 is TGTGCCAGCAGCTTGGATAGCACGTACAATGAGCAGTTCTTC. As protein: CASSLDSTYNEQFF.

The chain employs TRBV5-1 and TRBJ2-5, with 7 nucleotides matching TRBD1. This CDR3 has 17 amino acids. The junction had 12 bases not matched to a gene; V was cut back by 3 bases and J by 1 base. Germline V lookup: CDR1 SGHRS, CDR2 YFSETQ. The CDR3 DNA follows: TGCGCCAGCAGCTCTCCCCGACAGGGTGGGGGCCAAGAGACCCAGTACTTC. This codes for CASSSPRQGGGQETQYF.

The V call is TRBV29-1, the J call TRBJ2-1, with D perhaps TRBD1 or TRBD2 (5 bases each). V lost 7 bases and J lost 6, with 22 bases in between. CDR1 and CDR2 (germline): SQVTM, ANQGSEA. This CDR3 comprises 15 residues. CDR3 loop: CSAPSGTPVSNEQFF. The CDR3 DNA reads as TGCAGCGCGCCGTCCGGGACGCCGGTAAGCAATGAGCAGTTCTTC.

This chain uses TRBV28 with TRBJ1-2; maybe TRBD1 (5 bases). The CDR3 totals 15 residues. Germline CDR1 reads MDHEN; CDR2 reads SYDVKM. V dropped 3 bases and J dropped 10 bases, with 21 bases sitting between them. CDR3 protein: CASSFVRDSPVDYTF. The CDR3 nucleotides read TGTGCCAGCAGTTTCGTCAGGGACTCTCCCGTCGACTACACCTTC.

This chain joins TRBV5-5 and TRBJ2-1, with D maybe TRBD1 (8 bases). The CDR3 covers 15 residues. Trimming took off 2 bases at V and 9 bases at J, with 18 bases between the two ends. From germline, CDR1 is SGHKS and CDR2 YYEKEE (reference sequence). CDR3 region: CASSFPGQGGAEQFF. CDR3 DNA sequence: TGTGCCAGCAGCTTTCCTGGACAGGGAGGGGCTGAGCAGTTCTTC.

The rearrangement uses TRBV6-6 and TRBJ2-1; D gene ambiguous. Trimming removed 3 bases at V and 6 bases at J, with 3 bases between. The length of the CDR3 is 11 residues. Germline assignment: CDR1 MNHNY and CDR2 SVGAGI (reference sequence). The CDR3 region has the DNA TGTGCCAGCAGTTATGGCAATGAGCAGTTCTTC. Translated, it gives CASSYGNEQFF.

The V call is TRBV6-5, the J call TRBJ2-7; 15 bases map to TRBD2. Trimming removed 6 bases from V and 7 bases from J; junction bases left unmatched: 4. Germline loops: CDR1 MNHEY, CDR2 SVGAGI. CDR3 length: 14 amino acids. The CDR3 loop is CASSGLAGGGEQYF. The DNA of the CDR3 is TGTGCCAGCAGCGGACTAGCGGGAGGGGGGGAGCAGTACTTC.